The 27 T cell receptor beta chains below were found in one sample sequenced in a study of control samples from healthy donors and cancer patients. Libraries were prepared by immunoSEQ multiplex PCR; TCRdb keeps only in-frame clonotypes and omits some of them. The sample includes around 110,000 clones, 93% seen only once; the top ten take roughly 2.6%. Sequences were obtained from blood. The source of these receptors is a man aged 25 to 45 in good health.

The chain is built from TRBV10-2 and TRBJ2-5, with TRBD2 as a possible D gene (7 bases). CDR3 length: 14 residues. The germline CDR1 and CDR2 sequences are WSHSY and SAAADI. Trimming removed 6 bases from V and 4 bases from J, with 15 bases in between. CDR3 DNA sequence: TGCGCCAGCAGAGGGGGAGGGGACGGAGAGACCCAGTACTTC. Translating it yields CASRGGGDGETQYF.

V gene TRBV12-3 or TRBV12-4 combines with J gene TRBJ2-7, with a weak D call TRBD2 (6 bases). The CDR3 has 13 amino acids. Trimming removed 1 base at V and 6 bases at J, with 10 bases between. In DNA form, the CDR3 reads TGTGCCAGCAGTTTAGGGCAGGGAGGCGAGCAGTACGTC. Amino acids: CASSLGQGGEQYV.

This clone was observed a handful of times. The V call is TRBV7-2, the J call TRBJ2-7; no definite D call. Trimming took off 1 base at V and 0 bases at J, with 7 bases between the two ends. CDR1 is SGHTA and CDR2 is FQGNSA in the germline V gene. The CDR3 runs 14 residues. The CDR3, as DNA: TGTGCCAGCAGCTTAGTTGCTAGCTCCTACGAGCAGTACGTC. It encodes CASSLVASSYEQYV.

The table lists this clone with a count of one. The J gene is TRBJ1-1, the V gene TRBV4-1; 9 bases are a match to TRBD1. Per germline, CDR1 MGHRA and CDR2 YSYEKL. The CDR3 covers 15 residues. V lost 0 bases and J lost 6; bases outside the gene matches: 5. The CDR3 region is CASSQEGQGFPEAFF. CDR3 coding DNA: TGCGCCAGCAGCCAAGAAGGACAGGGGTTCCCTGAAGCTTTCTTT.

The V gene is TRBV10-3, the J gene TRBJ2-6, with TRBD2 matching over 7 bases. V lost 2 bases, J lost 2 bases, and 3 bases stayed unmatched. CDR3 length: 16 residues. CDR1 and CDR2 from the germline V gene are ENHRY and SYGVKD. The DNA for the CDR3 is TGTGCCATCAGTGAGCCAGGGAGGGCTGGGGCCAACGTCCTGACTTTC. It codes for CAISEPGRAGANVLTF.

The chain carries TRBV11-2 and TRBJ1-3, with TRBD1 as a possible D gene (5 bases). Germline V CDR1 and CDR2: SGHAT, FQNNGV. This CDR3 spans 18 amino acids. V lost 5 bases, J lost 0 bases, and 20 bases lay in between. The CDR3 DNA sequence: TGTGCCAGCAGCACCGGGGGTCTCCCACTTATCTCTGGAAACACCATATATTTT. This translates into CASSTGGLPLISGNTIYF.

This chain uses TRBV5-1 with TRBJ2-3; perhaps TRBD1 as D (5 bases). This CDR3 comprises 15 residues. Germline CDR1 and CDR2: SGHRS and YFSETQ. Trimming removed 4 bases at V and 3 bases at J, with 15 bases between. The CDR3 sequence is CASSPAGPGTDTQYF. Here the CDR3 DNA reads TGCGCCAGCAGCCCCGCCGGGCCAGGGACAGATACGCAGTATTTT.

Notes on this clone: Other DNA sequences in the sample encode the same CDR3. The rearrangement uses TRBV4-1 and TRBJ1-5; D unresolved. From germline, CDR1 is MGHRA and CDR2 YSYEKL. V was trimmed by 0 bases and J by 7 bases, leaving 7 bases between them. The CDR3 is 13 amino acids. As DNA, the CDR3 is TGCGCCAGCAGCCAAGAGGTTGGGCAGCCCCAGCATTTT. Translated: CASSQEVGQPQHF.

The rearrangement links TRBV15 to TRBJ2-7; tentative D call: TRBD2 (6 bases). The CDR3 has 12 amino acids. Deletions cut 5 bases from V and 6 bases from J, with 11 bases between. Per the germline V gene, CDR1 is LNHNV and CDR2 is YYDKDF (reference sequence). As DNA, the CDR3 is TGTGCCACCAGCGGCGGCGGGGCCGAGCAGTACTTC. Translating it yields CATSGGGAEQYF.

V gene TRBV6-5 combines with J gene TRBJ1-1; the D is unclear. Trimming pared 8 bases from V and 5 bases from J, leaving 6 bases between. There are 10 residues in the CDR3. CDR1 and CDR2 (germline): MNHEY, SVGAGI. CDR3 nucleotide sequence: TGTGCCAGCGCGGGGACTGAAGCTTTCTTT. Protein sequence: CASAGTEAFF.

CDR3 region: CASSPDPGGDYGYTF. The CDR3 DNA sequence: TGTGCCAGCAGCCCCGACCCCGGGGGGGACTATGGCTACACCTTC. The chain combines TRBV3-1 (or the pseudogene TRBV3-2) with TRBJ1-2; perhaps TRBD1 as D (5 bases). The CDR3 is 15 residues long. V was cut by 4 bases and J by 3 bases, with 15 bases left in between. CDR1 and CDR2 from the germline V gene are LGHDT and YNNKEL (reference sequence).

The gene calls are TRBV5-1 and TRBJ1-4; TRBD1 might be the D (6 bases). Between the trimmed V and J ends, which lost 0 bases and 8 bases, there was a span of 14 bases. The CDR3 is 15 amino acids. CDR1 and CDR2 (germline): SGHRS, YFSETQ. The CDR3 sequence is CASSLGGRGEEKLFF. CDR3 nucleotides: TGCGCCAGCAGCTTGGGGGGCAGGGGTGAAGAAAAACTGTTTTTT.

The V and J genes are TRBV19 and TRBJ1-5; possible D gene TRBD1, 5 bases. The germline CDR1 and CDR2 sequences are LNHDA and SQIVND (reference sequence). Trimming removed 1 base from V and 0 bases from J, with 7 bases in between. The CDR3 length is 15 residues. DNA for the CDR3: TGTGCCAGTAGTATAGTAGGGGATAGCAATCAGCCCCAGCATTTT. Protein: CASSIVGDSNQPQHF.

V usage is TRBV1 and J usage is TRBJ2-7; the table gives TRBD1 as D, unverified against the DNA. TRBV1 is given as a pseudogene. The CDR3 has 16 residues. CDR3 bases: TGCACCAGCAGCCGACTCGGACAGAAAACTACCTACGAGCAGTACGTC. Amino acid sequence: CTSSRLGQKTTYEQYV.

The chain couples TRBV7-9 to TRBJ2-3; the match to TRBD2 covers 11 bases. V gave up 6 bases and J gave up 2 bases; unmatched junction bases: 4. Germline V gene sequence: CDR1 SEHNR, CDR2 FQNEAQ (reference sequence). This CDR3 has 15 amino acids. In DNA, the CDR3 is TGTGCCAGCAGTCCGACTAGCGGGGTCACAGATACGCAGTATTTT. It specifies CASSPTSGVTDTQYF.

Here the CDR3 DNA reads TGTGCCACCAGTGATTCCGGGACAGGGAGATCGGATGAGCAGTTCTTC. Translation gives CATSDSGTGRSDEQFF. J is TRBJ2-1 and V is TRBV24-1; 9 bases are shared with TRBD1. CDR3 length: 16 residues. V dropped 2 bases and J dropped 8; count of bases not matched to a gene: 9. The germline V gene has CDR1 KGHDR and CDR2 SFDVKD.

This clone was counted once. The chain is built from TRBV18 and TRBJ2-5, with 8 bases that match TRBD1. V lost 2 bases, J lost 5 bases, and 4 bases stayed unmatched. The CDR3 spans 14 residues. Looked up from germline, CDR1 is KGHSH and CDR2 is LQKENI. CDR3 DNA sequence: TGTGCCAGCTCACCAAGGACAGGGTACGAGACCCAGTACTTC. Translating it yields CASSPRTGYETQYF.

In its sample, this clone was seen a few times. At one end, the junction sequence differs from germline, possibly due to a read error. CDR3 sequence (DNA): TGCAGTGCTAGTCAAGGGGATCAGGGGAATTTT. The encoded protein is CSASQGDQGNF. The gene calls are TRBV20-1 and TRBJ2-3; TRBD1 might be the D (6 bases). This CDR3 contains 11 residues. CDR1 and CDR2 from the germline V gene are DFQATT and SNEGSKA (reference sequence).

This chain connects TRBV6-1 to TRBJ1-2; D call uncertain. Trimming shortened V by 2 bases and J by 1 base, and 17 bases separated the two germline ends. Germline V lookup: CDR1 MNHNS, CDR2 SASEGT. The CDR3 runs 17 residues. The CDR3 loop reads CASSELGSGFFNYGYTF. Here the CDR3 DNA reads TGTGCCAGCAGTGAATTGGGGTCCGGGTTTTTTAACTATGGCTACACCTTC.

The chain is built from TRBV9 and TRBJ1-2; 7 bases agree with TRBD1. The CDR3 length is 13 residues. Germline V gene sequence: CDR1 SGDLS, CDR2 YYNGEE. The J segment lost 2 bases and the V segment lost 6 bases, leaving 4 bases of the junction unmatched. The DNA of the CDR3 is TGTGCCAGCACCAGGGGACAGAACTATGGCTACACCTTC. This encodes CASTRGQNYGYTF.

V usage is TRBV12-3 or TRBV12-4 and J usage is TRBJ1-1; D perhaps matches TRBD1 (6 bases). The CDR3 runs to 13 residues. V was pared by 6 bases and J by 7 bases, with 15 bases between. The CDR3 coding sequence is TGTGCCAGCAGGGGTGGGGGCAGTAATGAAGCTTTCTTT. Translation: CASRGGGSNEAFF.

The genes are TRBV5-1 and TRBJ2-5; weak D call: TRBD1 (6 bases). The CDR3 covers 13 residues. The V gene lost 4 bases and the J gene lost 5 bases, with 12 bases spanning the gap. Germline CDR1 reads SGHRS; CDR2 reads YFSETQ. The CDR3: CASSPTGTETQYF. The CDR3 DNA reads as TGCGCCAGCAGCCCAACAGGGACGGAGACCCAGTACTTC.

This sequence joins TRBV5-5 and TRBJ2-1; 9 bases are shared with TRBD2. Germline CDR1 and CDR2: SGHKS and YYEKEE (reference sequence). Trimming at V came to 4 bases and at J to 6 bases, leaving 17 bases not matched to a gene. The CDR3 runs 18 residues. The CDR3 DNA follows: TGTGCCAGCAGCCCCCGGTCGTTTGCGGGGGGGCCCCGCAATGAGCAGTTCTTC. Protein: CASSPRSFAGGPRNEQFF.

The chain uses TRBV11-3 and TRBJ1-5; a possible D gene is TRBD1 (5 bases). The germline V and J ends were trimmed by 7 bases and 0 bases, with 25 bases remaining between them. Germline values: CDR1 SGHNT, CDR2 YENEEA. The CDR3 runs 19 residues. CDR3 sequence: CASTLRAGHTQDSNQPQHF. CDR3 bases: TGTGCCAGCACCCTAAGGGCAGGGCATACCCAGGATAGCAATCAGCCCCAGCATTTT.

The chain carries TRBV5-6 and TRBJ2-7; a possible D gene is TRBD2 (6 bases). This CDR3 contains 17 residues. V was shortened by 0 bases and J by 3 bases, with 19 bases between the two germline ends. Germline lookup yields CDR1 SGHDT and CDR2 YYEEEE. CDR3 residues: CASSLVRGTLRYYEQYF. CDR3 in DNA: TGTGCCAGCAGCTTGGTTCGGGGGACTTTACGATACTACGAGCAGTACTTC.

The rearrangement uses TRBV6-5 and TRBJ1-4, with TRBD1 matching 9 bases. The CDR3 has 16 amino acids. J lost 5 bases, V lost 2 bases, and 6 bases had no gene match. From germline, CDR1 is MNHEY and CDR2 SVGAGI. The CDR3 DNA reads TGTGCCAGCAGTTACCTGACCGGGACAGGGAATGAAAAACTGTTTTTT. Amino acids: CASSYLTGTGNEKLFF.

The chain joins TRBV5-1 to TRBJ2-1; unclear D gene. Germline V gene sequence: CDR1 SGHRS, CDR2 YFSETQ. This CDR3 is built from 12 residues. V was pared by 4 bases and J by 7 bases, with 9 bases between. The chain's CDR3 is CASSPELNEQFF. CDR3 DNA: TGCGCCAGCAGCCCCGAGCTGAATGAGCAGTTCTTC.